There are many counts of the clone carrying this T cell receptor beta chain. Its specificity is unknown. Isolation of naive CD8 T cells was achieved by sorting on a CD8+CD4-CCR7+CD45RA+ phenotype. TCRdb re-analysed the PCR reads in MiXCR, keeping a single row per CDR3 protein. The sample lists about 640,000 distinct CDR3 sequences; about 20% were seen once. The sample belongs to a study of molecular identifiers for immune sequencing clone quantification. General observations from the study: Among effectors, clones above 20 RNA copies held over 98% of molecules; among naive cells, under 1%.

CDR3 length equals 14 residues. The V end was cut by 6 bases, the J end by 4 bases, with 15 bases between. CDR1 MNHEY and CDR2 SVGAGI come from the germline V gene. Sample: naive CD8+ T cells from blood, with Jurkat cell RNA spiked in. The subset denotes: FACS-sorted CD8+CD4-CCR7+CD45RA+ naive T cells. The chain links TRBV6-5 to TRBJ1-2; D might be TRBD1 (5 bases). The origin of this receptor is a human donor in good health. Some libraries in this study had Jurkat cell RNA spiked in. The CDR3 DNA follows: TGTGCCAGCAGCCCCTTGGCAGGGACCTATGGCTACACCTTC. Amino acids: CASSPLAGTYGYTF.